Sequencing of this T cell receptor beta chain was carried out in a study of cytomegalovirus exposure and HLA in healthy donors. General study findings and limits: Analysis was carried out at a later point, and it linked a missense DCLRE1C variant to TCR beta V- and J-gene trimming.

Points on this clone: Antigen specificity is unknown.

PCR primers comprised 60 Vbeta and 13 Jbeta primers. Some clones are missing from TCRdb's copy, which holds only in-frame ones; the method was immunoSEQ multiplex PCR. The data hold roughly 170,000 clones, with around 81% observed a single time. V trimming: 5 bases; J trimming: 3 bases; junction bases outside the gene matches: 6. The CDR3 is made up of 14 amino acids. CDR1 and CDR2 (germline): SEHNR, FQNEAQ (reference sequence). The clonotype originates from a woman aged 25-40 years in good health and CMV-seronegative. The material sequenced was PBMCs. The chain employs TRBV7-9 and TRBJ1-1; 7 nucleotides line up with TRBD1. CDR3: CASSPRQGHTEAFF. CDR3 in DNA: TGTGCCAGCAGCCCGAGACAGGGTCACACTGAAGCTTTCTTT.